The 9 T cell receptor beta chains given below trace back to one sample, sequenced in a study of control samples from healthy donors and cancer patients. The data were produced by immunoSEQ multiplex PCR, yet TCRdb's version contains in-frame clones alone and is incomplete. The sample has some 120,000 clones; around 93% are singletons. Sequencing input: blood. Receptor source: a young man in good health.

This clone was recorded once. The V and J genes are TRBV11-2 and TRBJ2-1; TRBD2 might be the D (6 bases). Germline V lookup: CDR1 SGHAT, CDR2 FQNNGV. The CDR3 is 13 amino acids. Trimming took 5 bases from V and 10 from J, leaving 15 bases between them. This CDR3 is CASSLWGVPEQFF. CDR3 sequence (DNA): TGTGCCAGCAGCCTGTGGGGGGTACCCGAGCAGTTCTTC.

The chain is built from TRBV11-2 and TRBJ2-7, with 9 nucleotides matching TRBD2. The CDR3 loop spans 15 amino acids. Per germline, CDR1 SGHAT and CDR2 FQNNGV. With V trimmed by 3 bases and J by 3 bases, 6 bases remained unmatched. The CDR3 DNA reads as TGTGCCAGCAGCTTTTTGGCTAGCGGGGTCTACGAGCAGTACTTC. It is translated as CASSFLASGVYEQYF.

The chain couples TRBV7-6 to TRBJ2-7; 10 bases are a match to TRBD2. Germline V gene data show CDR1 as SGHVS and CDR2 as FNYEAQ. This CDR3 is built from 15 residues. V shed 1 base, J shed 4 bases, and the junction held 4 bases outside the gene matches. CDR3 sequence: CASSLGELAGYEQYF. The CDR3 DNA follows: TGTGCCAGCAGCTTAGGGGAACTAGCGGGGTACGAGCAGTACTTC.

This chain joins TRBV6-5 and TRBJ2-7, with D perhaps TRBD1 (8 bases). V lost 4 bases and J 6 bases, leaving 22 bases between the germline ends. The V gene's germline CDR1 is MNHEY and CDR2 SVGAGI. CDR3 size: 16 residues. CDR3 protein: CASSFSGGAGVGEQYF. The DNA of the CDR3 is TGTGCCAGCAGTTTTTCAGGGGGCGCGGGGGTGGGCGAGCAGTACTTC.

As for this clone: Additional DNA sequences in this sample encode the identical CDR3. The gene calls are TRBV11-3 and TRBJ2-3; unclear D gene. Germline assignment: CDR1 SGHNT and CDR2 YENEEA. CDR3 length equals 11 residues. The V gene lost 3 bases and the J gene lost 6 bases, with 4 bases spanning the gap. The CDR3 region has the DNA TGTGCCAGCAGCTTGGGGGATACGCAGTATTTT. Encoded protein: CASSLGDTQYF.

The V gene is TRBV29-1, the J gene TRBJ1-1; tentatively, D is TRBD1 (5 bases). Germline assignment: CDR1 SQVTM and CDR2 ANQGSEA. CDR3 size: 13 residues. The V and J ends lost 7 bases and 2 bases respectively, with 14 bases between them. The CDR3 region is CSAEDIRNTEAFF. The DNA of the CDR3 is TGCAGCGCAGAGGACATAAGAAACACTGAAGCTTTCTTT.

This rearrangement joins TRBV15 to TRBJ2-1, with D tentatively TRBD1 (7 bases). CDR1 and CDR2 from the germline V gene are LNHNV and YYDKDF (reference sequence). V lost 0 bases and J 9 bases, leaving 15 bases between the germline ends. The CDR3 extends over 15 amino acids. DNA of the CDR3: TGTGCCACCAGCAGAGATATGGAGGGGGCGACTGAGCAGTTCTTC. Its translation is CATSRDMEGATEQFF.

The chain is built from TRBV2 and TRBJ2-5; D not certain. Germline V gives CDR1 SNHLY, CDR2 FYNNEI. The CDR3 has 14 amino acids. With 4 bases removed from V and 2 bases from J, the gap between germline ends came to 11 bases. The CDR3 spells CASSGLDPQETQYF. CDR3 sequence (DNA): TGTGCCAGCAGTGGCCTAGATCCTCAAGAGACCCAGTACTTC.

The chain combines TRBV24-1 with TRBJ1-6, with a tentative D call TRBD1 (5 bases). The V end lost 0 bases, the J end lost 4 bases, and 18 bases lay between the germline ends. The CDR3 is 19 residues long. Germline V CDR1 and CDR2: KGHDR, SFDVKD. In nucleotides, the CDR3 is TGTGCCACCAGTGATTTGTATGGAGGGACTTTCAGTTATAATTCACCCCTCCACTTT. Translating gives CATSDLYGGTFSYNSPLHF.